The rows below give T cell receptor beta chains drawn from one sample of a study of cytomegalovirus exposure and HLA in healthy donors. Sequencing was performed with immunoSEQ multiplex PCR; in TCRdb, only in-frame clones are kept and a portion is missing. The sample includes some 100,000 clones, about 76% of them seen just once. Sequenced: PBMCs. These receptors were collected from a man between 35 and 55 years old in good health and CMV-seronegative. Both conserved end residues are part of each CDR3. Fields, in order: V gene, clone size, J gene, CDR3 length, D gene, CDR3 protein, CDR3 DNA. The D gene is left open where the match is weak. Not every row has a clone size; where given, it reads once, few, many or a size class.

>TRBV7-2|-|TRBJ1-1|15|TRBD1
CASSQTGPLNTEAFF
TGTGCCAGCAGCCAGACAGGGCCATTGAACACTGAAGCTTTCTTT
>TRBV7-9|-|TRBJ2-7|18|TRBD1
CASTLGGIGDRGSYEQYF
TGTGCCAGCACCCTTGGGGGGATAGGGGACAGGGGGTCCTACGAGCAGTACTTC
>TRBV12-5|-|TRBJ2-1|13|TRBD1
CASGPGTGNEQFF
TGTGCTAGTGGACCCGGGACAGGGAATGAGCAGTTCTTC
>TRBV4-2|-|TRBJ2-1|16|-
CASSQDGRGASNEQFF
TGTGCCAGCAGCCAAGATGGACGGGGGGCCTCAAATGAGCAGTTCTTC
>TRBV5-1|-|TRBJ2-5|14|-
CASKTGASKETQYF
TGCGCCAGTAAGACAGGCGCCTCAAAAGAGACCCAGTACTTC
>TRBV7-9|-|TRBJ1-4|19|TRBD1
CASSSKGTLQGRSNEKLFF
TGTGCCAGCAGCTCGAAAGGGACCTTACAGGGGCGTTCTAATGAAAAACTGTTTTTT
>TRBV29-1|-|TRBJ1-5|13|-
CSVGEGMDQPQHF
TGCAGCGTAGGGGAGGGGATGGATCAGCCCCAGCATTTT
>TRBV27|-|TRBJ2-3|13|-
CASSGPQRVTQYF
TGTGCCAGCAGTGGCCCACAGCGGGTTACGCAGTATTTT
>TRBV5-8|-|TRBJ2-6|16|TRBD1
CASPGQGEPGANVLTF
TGTGCCAGTCCGGGACAGGGGGAGCCTGGGGCCAACGTCCTGACTTTC
>TRBV18|once|TRBJ2-3|16|TRBD1
CASSQETGAVTDTQYF
TGTGCCAGCTCACAAGAGACAGGGGCGGTCACAGATACGCAGTATTTT
>TRBV5-4|-|TRBJ1-2|13|-
CASSLSRVNGYTF
TGTGCCAGCAGCTTGTCCAGGGTAAATGGCTACACCTTC
>TRBV19|once|TRBJ2-6|14|-
CASLPGSGANVLTF
TGTGCCAGCCTCCCAGGGTCTGGGGCCAACGTCCTGACTTTC
>TRBV19|-|TRBJ1-1|15|TRBD1
CASSFGTGVNTEAFF
TGTGCCAGTAGTTTCGGGACAGGGGTGAACACTGAAGCTTTCTTT
>TRBV7-8|-|TRBJ1-6|15|TRBD1
CASSLKDRGLPPLHF
TGTGCCAGCAGCTTAAAGGACAGGGGGCTACCACCCCTCCACTTT
>TRBV5-1|few|TRBJ1-2|13|-
CASSLTGGDGYTF
TGCGCCAGCAGCTTGACGGGAGGCGATGGCTACACCTTC
>TRBV6-5|-|TRBJ2-3|15|TRBD1
CASRGTGGEVDTQYF
TGTGCCAGCAGAGGGACAGGGGGCGAAGTAGATACGCAGTATTTT
>TRBV5-4|-|TRBJ2-1|18|-
CASSLWPGGTLSLNEQFF
TGTGCCAGCAGCTTGTGGCCCGGAGGGACTTTGAGTTTAAATGAGCAGTTCTTC
>TRBV4-1|once|TRBJ1-3|15|-
CASSQTGRSGNTIYF
TGCGCCAGCAGCCAAACAGGGCGGTCTGGAAACACCATATATTTT
>TRBV6-5|-|TRBJ1-1|14|TRBD1
CASSRQGTNTEAFF
TGTGCCAGCAGCAGACAGGGAACGAACACTGAAGCTTTCTTT
>TRBV11-1|few|TRBJ2-7|13|TRBD1
CASSLGTGGEQYF
TGTGCCAGCAGCCTAGGGACAGGGGGCGAGCAGTACTTC
>TRBV5-8|few|TRBJ1-5|17|TRBD1
CASSFGTGIGYDQPQHF
TGTGCCAGCAGCTTTGGGACAGGGATCGGGTACGATCAGCCCCAGCATTTT
>TRBV7-2|few|TRBJ2-1|17|TRBD2
CASSLISGGTLRGEQFF
TGTGCCAGCAGCTTAATCAGCGGGGGGACCCTACGTGGTGAGCAGTTCTTC
>TRBV6-6|few|TRBJ1-3|14|TRBD1
CASSVGGTGNTIYF
TGTGCCAGCAGCGTAGGGGGCACAGGAAACACCATATATTTT
>TRBV2|-|TRBJ1-4|15|-
CASSSGLGAGEKLFF
TGTGCCAGCAGCTCTGGCTTGGGGGCAGGGGAAAAACTGTTTTTT
>TRBV4-1|-|TRBJ1-1|14|-
CASSQLGAGTEAFF
TGCGCCAGCAGCCAACTAGGGGCAGGTACTGAAGCTTTCTTT
>TRBV7-9|-|TRBJ2-1|17|TRBD1
CASSLTTGGRSYNEQFF
TGTGCCAGCAGCTTAACCACAGGGGGAAGGTCCTACAATGAGCAGTTCTTC
>TRBV13|once|TRBJ2-1|14|-
CASSLVGPTNEQFF
TGTGCCAGCAGCTTAGTGGGGCCGACCAATGAGCAGTTCTTC
>TRBV29-1|-|TRBJ1-1|14|-
CSALGGFPRTEAFF
TGCAGCGCCTTGGGGGGGTTCCCCCGCACTGAAGCTTTCTTT
>TRBV7-9|-|TRBJ1-2|13|TRBD1
CASRSGTGGGYTF
TGTGCCAGCAGATCCGGGACAGGGGGCGGCTACACCTTC
>TRBV29-1|once|TRBJ1-2|15|TRBD1
CSVEDQDRGYDGYTF
TGCAGCGTTGAAGATCAGGACAGGGGGTACGATGGCTACACCTTC
>TRBV28|few|TRBJ2-3|15|TRBD2
CASSFSSGRTDTQYF
TGTGCCAGCAGTTTCTCTAGCGGAAGGACAGATACGCAGTATTTT
>TRBV27|few|TRBJ1-1|13|-
CASSVRPGTEAFF
TGTGCCAGCAGCGTCCGGCCCGGGACAGAAGCTTTCTTT
>TRBV7-3|-|TRBJ1-2|14|TRBD1
CASSSGQADYGYTF
TGTGCCAGCAGCTCCGGACAGGCGGACTATGGCTACACCTTC
>TRBV7-9|-|TRBJ2-1|17|TRBD1
CASSLPKGQTAYNEQFF
TGTGCCAGCAGCTTACCTAAGGGACAGACCGCCTACAATGAGCAGTTCTTC
>TRBV19|-|TRBJ1-2|16|TRBD1
CASSPLQGADNYGYTF
TGTGCCAGTAGTCCCCTACAGGGGGCAGATAACTATGGCTACACCTTC
>TRBV5-1|-|TRBJ2-2|18|-
CASSNRDRRISNTGGLFF
TGCGCCAGCAGCAACCGGGACCGACGGATCTCGAACACCGGGGGGCTGTTTTTT
>TRBV27|-|TRBJ2-7|16|-
CASSPQPRGASYEQYF
TGTGCCAGCAGTCCCCAACCCAGGGGGGCCTCCTACGAGCAGTACTTC